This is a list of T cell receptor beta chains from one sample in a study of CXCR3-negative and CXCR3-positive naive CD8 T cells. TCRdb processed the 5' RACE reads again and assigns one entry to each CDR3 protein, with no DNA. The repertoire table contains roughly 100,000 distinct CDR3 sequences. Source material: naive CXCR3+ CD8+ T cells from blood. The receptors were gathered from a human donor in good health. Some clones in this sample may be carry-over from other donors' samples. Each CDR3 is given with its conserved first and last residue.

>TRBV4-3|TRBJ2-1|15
CASSQDRASGVQQFF
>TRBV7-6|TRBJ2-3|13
CASSFSGGDTQYF
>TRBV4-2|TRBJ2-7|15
CASSQEGGGSYEQYF
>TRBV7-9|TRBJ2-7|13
CASSLEGANEQYF
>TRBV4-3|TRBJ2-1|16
CASSPSLAGGRNEQFF
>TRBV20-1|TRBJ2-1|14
CSGSGGPDYNEQFF
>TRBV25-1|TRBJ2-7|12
CASSPSYYEQYF
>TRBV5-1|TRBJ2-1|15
CASSFGGEQYNEQFF
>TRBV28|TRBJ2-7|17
CASSSPRLAGHSYEQYF
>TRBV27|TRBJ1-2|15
CASSPKAGTIYGYTF
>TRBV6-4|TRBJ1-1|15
CASSIDPTLGTEAFF
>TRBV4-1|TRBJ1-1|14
CASSQEAGRGEAFF
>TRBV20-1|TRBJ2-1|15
CSARGTSGSYNEQFF
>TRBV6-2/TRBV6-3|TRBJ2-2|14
CASQVFPNTGELFF
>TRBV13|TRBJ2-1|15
CASSLGTPSYNEQFF
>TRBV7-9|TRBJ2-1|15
CASSPSGRIYNEQFF
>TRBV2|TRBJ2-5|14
CASSEFGDQETQYF
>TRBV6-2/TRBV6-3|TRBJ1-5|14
CASRGHVEEGPQHF
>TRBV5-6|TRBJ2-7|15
CASSPGGYGYYEQYF
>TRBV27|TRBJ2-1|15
CASRKQGGSYNEQFF
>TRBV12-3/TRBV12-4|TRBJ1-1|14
CASSPQAEGAEAFF
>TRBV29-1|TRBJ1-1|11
CSVELGRGAFF
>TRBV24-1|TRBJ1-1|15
CATSDFFGGTIEAFF
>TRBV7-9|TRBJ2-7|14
CASSVRDRPYEQYF
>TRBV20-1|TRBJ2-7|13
CSASGTLTPEQYF
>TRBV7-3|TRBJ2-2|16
CASSSRTGYGTGELFF
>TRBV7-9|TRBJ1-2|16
CASSFTPGGVSYGYTF
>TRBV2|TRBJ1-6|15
CASNEGTGYNSPLHF
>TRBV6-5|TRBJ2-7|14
CASSYGTGLAEQYF
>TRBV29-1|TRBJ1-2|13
CSVGSQTNYGYTF
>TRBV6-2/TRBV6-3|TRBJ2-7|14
CASSTRTIPREQYF
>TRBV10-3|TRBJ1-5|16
CAISESKSSGLEPQHF
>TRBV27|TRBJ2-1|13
CASGLQGINEQFF
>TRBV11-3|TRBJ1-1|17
CASSLVGLAVQNTEAFF
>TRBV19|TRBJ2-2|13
CASSMLATGELFF
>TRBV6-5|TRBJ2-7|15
CASSPGTSEDYEQYF
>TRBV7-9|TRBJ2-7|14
CASSRREKSYEQYF
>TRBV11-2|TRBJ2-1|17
CASSLDQVWGTYNEQFF
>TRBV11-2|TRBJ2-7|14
CASSLADSSYEQYF